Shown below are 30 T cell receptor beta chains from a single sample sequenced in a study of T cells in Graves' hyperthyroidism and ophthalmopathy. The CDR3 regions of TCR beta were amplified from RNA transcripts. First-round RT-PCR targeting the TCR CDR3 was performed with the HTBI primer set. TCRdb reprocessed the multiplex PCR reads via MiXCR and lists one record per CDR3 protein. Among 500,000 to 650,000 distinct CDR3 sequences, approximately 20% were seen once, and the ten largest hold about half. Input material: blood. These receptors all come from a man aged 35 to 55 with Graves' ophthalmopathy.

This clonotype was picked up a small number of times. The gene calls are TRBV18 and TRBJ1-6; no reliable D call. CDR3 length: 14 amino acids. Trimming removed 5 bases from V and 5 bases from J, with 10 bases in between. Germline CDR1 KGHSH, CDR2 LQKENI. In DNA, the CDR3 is TGTGCCAGCTCAGGACGCAGCGATAATTCACCCCTCCACTTT. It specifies CASSGRSDNSPLHF.

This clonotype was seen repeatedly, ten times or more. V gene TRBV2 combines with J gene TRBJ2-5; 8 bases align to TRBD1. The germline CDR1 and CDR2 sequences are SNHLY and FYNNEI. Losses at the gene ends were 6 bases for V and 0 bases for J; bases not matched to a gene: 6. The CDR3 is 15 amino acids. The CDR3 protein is CASSETGAYQETQYF. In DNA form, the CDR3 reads TGTGCCAGCAGCGAGACAGGGGCTTACCAAGAGACCCAGTACTTC.

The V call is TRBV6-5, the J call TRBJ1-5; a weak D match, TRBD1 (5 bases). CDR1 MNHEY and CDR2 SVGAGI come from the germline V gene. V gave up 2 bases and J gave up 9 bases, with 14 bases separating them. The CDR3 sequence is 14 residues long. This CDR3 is CASSYRSRGSPQHF. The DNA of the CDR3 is TGTGCCAGCAGTTACCGGAGCCGGGGGTCGCCCCAGCATTTT.

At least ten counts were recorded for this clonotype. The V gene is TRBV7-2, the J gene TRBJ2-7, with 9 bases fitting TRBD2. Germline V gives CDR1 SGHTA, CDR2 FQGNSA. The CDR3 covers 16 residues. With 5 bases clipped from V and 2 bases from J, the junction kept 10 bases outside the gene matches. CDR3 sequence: CASSLGSTSGPYEQYF. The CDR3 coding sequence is TGTGCCAGCAGCCTAGGATCGACTAGCGGACCCTACGAGCAGTACTTC. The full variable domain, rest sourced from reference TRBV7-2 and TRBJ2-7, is GAGVSQSPSNKVTEKGKDVELRCDPISGHTALYWYRQSLGQGLEFLIYFQGNSAPDKSGLPSDRFSAERTGGSVSTLTIQRTQQEDSAVYLCASSLGSTSGPYEQYFGPGTRLTVT.

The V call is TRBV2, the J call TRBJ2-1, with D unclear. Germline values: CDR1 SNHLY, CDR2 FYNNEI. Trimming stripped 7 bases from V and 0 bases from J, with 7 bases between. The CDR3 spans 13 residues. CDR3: CASISSSYNEQFF. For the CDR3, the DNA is TGTGCCAGCATCTCCAGCTCCTACAATGAGCAGTTCTTC.

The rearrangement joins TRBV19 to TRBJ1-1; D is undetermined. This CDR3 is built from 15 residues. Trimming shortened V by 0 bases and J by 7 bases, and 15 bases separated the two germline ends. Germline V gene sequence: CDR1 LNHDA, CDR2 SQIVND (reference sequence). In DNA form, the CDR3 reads TGTGCCAGTAGTATAGAGCAGCGCCCAGGTATTGAAGCTTTCTTT. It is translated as CASSIEQRPGIEAFF.

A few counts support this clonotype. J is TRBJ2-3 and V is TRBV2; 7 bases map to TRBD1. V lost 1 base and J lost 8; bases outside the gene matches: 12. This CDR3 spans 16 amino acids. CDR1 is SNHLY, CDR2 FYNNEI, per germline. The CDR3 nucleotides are TGTGCCAGCAGTGAAGTAGGGCCCCGACAGGGCCCTACGCAGTATTTT. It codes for CASSEVGPRQGPTQYF.

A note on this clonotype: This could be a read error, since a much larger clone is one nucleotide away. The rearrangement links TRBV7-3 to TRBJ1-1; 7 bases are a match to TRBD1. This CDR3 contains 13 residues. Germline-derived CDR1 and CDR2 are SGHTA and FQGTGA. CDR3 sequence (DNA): TGTGCCAGCGGCTTAGACAGGGACACTGAAGCTTTCTTT. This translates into CASGLDRDTEAFF.

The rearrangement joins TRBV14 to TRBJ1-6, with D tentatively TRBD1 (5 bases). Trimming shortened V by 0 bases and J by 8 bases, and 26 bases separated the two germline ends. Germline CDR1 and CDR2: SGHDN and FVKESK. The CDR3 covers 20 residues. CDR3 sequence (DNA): TGTGCCAGCAGCCAAGATAATCGAGGGGCTAGAAGGGTATGGGATTCACCCCTCCACTTT. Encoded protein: CASSQDNRGARRVWDSPLHF.

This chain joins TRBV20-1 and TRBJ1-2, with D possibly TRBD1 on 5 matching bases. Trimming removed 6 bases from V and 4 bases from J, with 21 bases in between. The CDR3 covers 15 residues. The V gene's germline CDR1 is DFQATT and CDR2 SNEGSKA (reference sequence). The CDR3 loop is CSARPARDDLYGYTF. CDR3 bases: TGCAGTGCCCGACCTGCCCGGGACGATCTCTATGGCTACACCTTC.

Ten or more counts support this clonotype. Here the CDR3 DNA reads TGTGCCAGCACCCCAAGGGGGGAAATCTCCTACGAGCAGTACTTC. Protein sequence: CASTPRGEISYEQYF. The V and J genes are TRBV27 and TRBJ2-7; tentatively, D is TRBD1 or TRBD2 (6 bases each). V gave up 7 bases and J gave up 0 bases, with 16 bases separating them. The CDR3 spans 15 residues. CDR1 is MNHEY and CDR2 is SMNVEV in the germline V gene (reference sequence).

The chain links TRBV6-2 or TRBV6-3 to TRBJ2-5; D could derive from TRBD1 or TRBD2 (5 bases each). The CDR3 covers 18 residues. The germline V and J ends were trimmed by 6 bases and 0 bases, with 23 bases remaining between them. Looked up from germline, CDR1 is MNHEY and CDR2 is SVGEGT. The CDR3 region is CASSPMPRDGLYQETQYF. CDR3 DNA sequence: TGTGCCAGCAGCCCTATGCCCCGGGACGGATTGTACCAAGAGACCCAGTACTTC.

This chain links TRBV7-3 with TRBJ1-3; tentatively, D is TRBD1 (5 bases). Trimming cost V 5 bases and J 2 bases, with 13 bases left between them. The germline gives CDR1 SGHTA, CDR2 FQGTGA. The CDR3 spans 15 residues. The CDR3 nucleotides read TGTGCCAGCAGCCTCACGACAGCGCCTGGAAACACCATATATTTT. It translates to CASSLTTAPGNTIYF.

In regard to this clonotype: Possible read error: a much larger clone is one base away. The CDR3 DNA is TGCAGTGCTCCACCGGACAGGGGAGCAGAGACCCAGTACTTC. It specifies CSAPPDRGAETQYF. The chain couples TRBV20-1 to TRBJ2-5; 9 bases are a match to TRBD1. CDR1 and CDR2 from the germline V gene are DFQATT and SNEGSKA (reference sequence). Losses at the gene ends were 5 bases for V and 4 bases for J; bases not matched to a gene: 8. CDR3 size: 14 residues.

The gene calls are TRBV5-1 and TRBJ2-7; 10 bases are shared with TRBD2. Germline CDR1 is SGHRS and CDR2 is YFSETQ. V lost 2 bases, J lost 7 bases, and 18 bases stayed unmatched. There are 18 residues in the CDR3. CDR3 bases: TGCGCCAGCAGCTTTCTGAGTAGCGGGGGGCCCTATCCTGGTGAGCAGTACTTC. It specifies CASSFLSSGGPYPGEQYF.

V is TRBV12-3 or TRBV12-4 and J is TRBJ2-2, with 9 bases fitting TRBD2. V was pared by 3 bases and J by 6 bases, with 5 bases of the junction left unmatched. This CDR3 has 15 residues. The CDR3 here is CASSLYSGRPGELFF. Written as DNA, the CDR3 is TGTGCCAGCAGTTTGTATAGCGGGAGACCCGGGGAGCTGTTTTTT.

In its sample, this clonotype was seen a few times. CDR3 amino acids: CSARLRIGTDTQYF. CDR3 nucleotides: TGCAGTGCTAGGTTGCGGATAGGCACAGATACGCAGTATTTT. The chain carries TRBV20-1 and TRBJ2-3; D remains ambiguous. The V end was cut by 3 bases, the J end by 1 base, with 11 bases between. Germline values: CDR1 DFQATT, CDR2 SNEGSKA (reference sequence). The CDR3 is made up of 14 amino acids.

In DNA, the CDR3 is TGTGCCAGCAGTTTATTTTTCGAGGAGGTCGGATCTGGGGCCAACGTCCTGACTTTC. This codes for CASSLFFEEVGSGANVLTF. J is TRBJ2-6 and V is TRBV27; TRBD2 is a possible D gene (5 bases). CDR1 is MNHEY, CDR2 SMNVEV, per germline (reference sequence). The CDR3 sequence is 19 residues long. V lost 1 base and J lost 1, with 17 bases in between. Full variable domain (outside the CDR3, taken from reference TRBV27 and TRBJ2-6): EAQVTQNPRYLITVTGKKLTVTCSQNMNHEYMSWYRQDPGLGLRQIYYSMNVEVTDKGDVPEGYKVSRKEKRNFPLILESPSPNQTSLYFCASSLFFEEVGSGANVLTFGAGSRLTVL.

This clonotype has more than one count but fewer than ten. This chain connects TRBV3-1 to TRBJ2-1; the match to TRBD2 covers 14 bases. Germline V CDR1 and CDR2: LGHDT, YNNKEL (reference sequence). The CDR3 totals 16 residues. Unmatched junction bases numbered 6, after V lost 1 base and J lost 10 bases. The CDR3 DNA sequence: TGTGCCAGCAGCCAAGTACCCGGGACTAGCGGGGGCGAGCAGTTCTTC. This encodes CASSQVPGTSGGEQFF.

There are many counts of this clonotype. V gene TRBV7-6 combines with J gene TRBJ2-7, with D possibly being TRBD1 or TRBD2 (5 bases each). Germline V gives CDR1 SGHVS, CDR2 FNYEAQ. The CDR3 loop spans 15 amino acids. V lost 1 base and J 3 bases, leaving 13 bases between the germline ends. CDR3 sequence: CASSLDAGSHYEQYF. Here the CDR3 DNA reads TGTGCCAGCAGCTTAGACGCAGGGAGCCACTACGAGCAGTACTTC.

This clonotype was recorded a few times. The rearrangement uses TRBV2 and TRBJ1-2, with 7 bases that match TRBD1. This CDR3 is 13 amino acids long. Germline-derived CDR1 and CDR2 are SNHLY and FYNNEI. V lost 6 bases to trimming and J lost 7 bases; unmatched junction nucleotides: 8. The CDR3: CASSFQGVCGYTF. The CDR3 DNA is TGTGCCAGCAGCTTCCAGGGGGTCTGTGGCTACACCTTC.

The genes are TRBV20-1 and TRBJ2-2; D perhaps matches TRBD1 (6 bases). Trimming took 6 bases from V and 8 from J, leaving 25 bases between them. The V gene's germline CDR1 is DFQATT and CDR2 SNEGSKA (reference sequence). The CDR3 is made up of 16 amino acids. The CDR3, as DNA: TGCAGTGCACGGCCCACCAGCAGTAGGGGGTGGGGGGAGCTGTTTTTT. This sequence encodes CSARPTSSRGWGELFF.

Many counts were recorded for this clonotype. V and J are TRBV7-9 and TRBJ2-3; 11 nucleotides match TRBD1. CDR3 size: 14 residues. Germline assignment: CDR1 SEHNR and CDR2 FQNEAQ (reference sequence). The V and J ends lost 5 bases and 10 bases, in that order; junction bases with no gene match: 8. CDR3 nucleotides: TGTGCCAGCAGCCGCCAGGGACAGGGGGATCCGCAGTATTTT. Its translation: CASSRQGQGDPQYF.

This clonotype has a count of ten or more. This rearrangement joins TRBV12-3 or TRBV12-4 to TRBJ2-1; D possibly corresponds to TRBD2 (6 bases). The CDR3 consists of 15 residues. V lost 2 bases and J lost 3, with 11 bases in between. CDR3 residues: CASSLRDLYYNEQFF. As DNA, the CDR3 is TGTGCCAGCAGTTTAAGGGACTTGTACTACAATGAGCAGTTCTTC.

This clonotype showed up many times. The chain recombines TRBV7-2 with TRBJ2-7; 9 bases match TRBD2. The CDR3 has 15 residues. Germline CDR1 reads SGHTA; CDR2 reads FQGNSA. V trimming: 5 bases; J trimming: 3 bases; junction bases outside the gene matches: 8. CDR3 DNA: TGTGCCAGCAGCCGGACTAGCGATCGAATCTACGAGCAGTACTTC. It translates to CASSRTSDRIYEQYF. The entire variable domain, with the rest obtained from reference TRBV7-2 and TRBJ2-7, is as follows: GAGVSQSPSNKVTEKGKDVELRCDPISGHTALYWYRQSLGQGLEFLIYFQGNSAPDKSGLPSDRFSAERTGGSVSTLTIQRTQQEDSAVYLCASSRTSDRIYEQYFGPGTRLTVT.

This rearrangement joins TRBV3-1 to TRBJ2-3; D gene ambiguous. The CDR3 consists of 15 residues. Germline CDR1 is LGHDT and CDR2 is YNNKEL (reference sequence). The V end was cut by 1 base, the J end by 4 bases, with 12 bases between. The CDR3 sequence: CASSQAGSRSDTQYF. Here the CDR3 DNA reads TGTGCCAGCAGCCAAGCAGGATCTAGATCAGATACGCAGTATTTT.

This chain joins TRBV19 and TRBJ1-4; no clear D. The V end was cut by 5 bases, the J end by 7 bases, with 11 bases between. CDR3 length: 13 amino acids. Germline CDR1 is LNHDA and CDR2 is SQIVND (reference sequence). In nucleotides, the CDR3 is TGTGCCAGTAGTGCCCTCGGTGGTGAAAAACTGTTTTTT. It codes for CASSALGGEKLFF.

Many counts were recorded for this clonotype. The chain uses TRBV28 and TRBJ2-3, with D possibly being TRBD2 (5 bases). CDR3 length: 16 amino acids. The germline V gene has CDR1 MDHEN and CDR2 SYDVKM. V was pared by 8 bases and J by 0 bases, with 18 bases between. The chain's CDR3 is CASSSSAAGSTDTQYF. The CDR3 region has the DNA TGTGCCAGCTCCAGCTCAGCGGCAGGAAGCACAGATACGCAGTATTTT.

In nucleotides, the CDR3 is TGTGCCAGCAGCTTATTAGTGGGGGCCTACGAGCAGTACTTC. It codes for CASSLLVGAYEQYF. V and J are TRBV11-2 and TRBJ2-7, with D tentatively TRBD1 or TRBD2 (5 bases each). CDR1 and CDR2 (germline): SGHAT, FQNNGV. Trimming left V 2 bases short and J 2 bases short, with 10 bases between. This CDR3 is 14 amino acids long.

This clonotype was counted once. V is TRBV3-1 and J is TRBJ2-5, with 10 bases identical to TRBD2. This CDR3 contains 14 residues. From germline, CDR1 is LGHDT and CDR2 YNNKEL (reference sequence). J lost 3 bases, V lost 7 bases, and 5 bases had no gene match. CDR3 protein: CASTETSGKETQYF. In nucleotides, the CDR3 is TGTGCCAGCACGGAAACTAGCGGGAAAGAGACCCAGTACTTC.